This TCR beta chain was sequenced during a study of blood T cell repertoires in COVID-19. On the study more broadly: Specimens from acute and convalescent COVID-19 originated in the United States, Italy and Spain.

The length of the CDR3 is 18 residues. V dropped 6 bases and J dropped 4; count of bases not matched to a gene: 19. Per the germline V gene, CDR1 is MDHEN and CDR2 is SYDVKM. Per the authors' pipeline: Amplified reference gene primers provided the basis for estimating nucleated cell counts. Sequencing was performed with immunoSEQ multiplex PCR; in TCRdb, only in-frame clones are kept and a portion is missing. Clone size and the V and J calls come from that table; the DNA yielded D and trimming. The profile shows roughly 170,000 clones, about 86% of them singletons. This clone has a single count. The specimen was peripheral blood. This receptor was identified in a man between 65 and 85 years old with active or convalescent COVID-19. This chain uses TRBV28 with TRBJ1-2; 8 positions match TRBD1. CDR3 DNA: TGTGCCAGCAGGCCTACGGACAGGGCTCCAGTCACAGGCTATGGCTACACCTTC. Translated, it gives CASRPTDRAPVTGYGYTF.